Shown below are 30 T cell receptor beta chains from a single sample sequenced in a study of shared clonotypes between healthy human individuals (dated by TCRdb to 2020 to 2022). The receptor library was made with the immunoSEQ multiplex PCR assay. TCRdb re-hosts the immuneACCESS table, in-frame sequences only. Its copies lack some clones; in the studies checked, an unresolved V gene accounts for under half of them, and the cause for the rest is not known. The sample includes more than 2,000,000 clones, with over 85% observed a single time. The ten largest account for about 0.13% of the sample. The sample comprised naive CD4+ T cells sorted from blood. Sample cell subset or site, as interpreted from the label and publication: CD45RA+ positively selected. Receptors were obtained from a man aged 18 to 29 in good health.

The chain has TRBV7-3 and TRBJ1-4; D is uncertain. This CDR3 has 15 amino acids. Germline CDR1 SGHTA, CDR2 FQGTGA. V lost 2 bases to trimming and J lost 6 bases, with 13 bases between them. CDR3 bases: TGTGCCAGCAGCTTAGGCCAAGGTGCCCATGAAAAACTGTTTTTT. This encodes CASSLGQGAHEKLFF.

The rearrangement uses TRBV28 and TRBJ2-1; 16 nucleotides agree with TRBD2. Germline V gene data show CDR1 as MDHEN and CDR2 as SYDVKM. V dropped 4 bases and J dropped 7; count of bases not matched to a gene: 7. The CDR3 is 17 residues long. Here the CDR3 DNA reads TGTGCCAGCAGTTCCGAGGGACTAGCGGGGGGGCTGAATGAGCAGTTCTTC. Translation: CASSSEGLAGGLNEQFF.

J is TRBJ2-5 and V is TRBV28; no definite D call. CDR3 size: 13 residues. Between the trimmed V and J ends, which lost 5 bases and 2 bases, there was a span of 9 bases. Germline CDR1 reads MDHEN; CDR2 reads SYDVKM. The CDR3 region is CASSPTVQETQYF. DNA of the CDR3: TGTGCCAGCAGTCCGACCGTACAAGAGACCCAGTACTTC.

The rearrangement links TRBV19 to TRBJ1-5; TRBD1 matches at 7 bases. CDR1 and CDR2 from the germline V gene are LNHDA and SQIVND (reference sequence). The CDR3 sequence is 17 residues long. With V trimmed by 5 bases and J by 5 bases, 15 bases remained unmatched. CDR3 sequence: CASSSIEGTVGDQPQHF. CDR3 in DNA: TGTGCCAGTAGTTCAATTGAGGGGACAGTCGGGGATCAGCCCCAGCATTTT.

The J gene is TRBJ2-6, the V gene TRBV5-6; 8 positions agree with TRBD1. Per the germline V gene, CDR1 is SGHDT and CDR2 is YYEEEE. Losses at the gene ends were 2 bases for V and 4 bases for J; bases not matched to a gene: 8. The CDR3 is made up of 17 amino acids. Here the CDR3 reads CASSFDRGRLGANVLTF. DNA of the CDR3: TGTGCCAGCAGCTTCGACAGGGGCCGCTTGGGGGCCAACGTCCTGACTTTC.

This CDR3 is CAIRHREDTEAFF. The CDR3 nucleotides read TGTGCCATCCGGCACAGGGAGGACACTGAAGCTTTCTTT. The chain is built from TRBV10-3 and TRBJ1-1; perhaps TRBD1 as D (6 bases). The germline V gene encodes CDR1 ENHRY and CDR2 SYGVKD. V lost 8 bases and J lost 3, with 13 bases in between. CDR3 length: 13 residues.

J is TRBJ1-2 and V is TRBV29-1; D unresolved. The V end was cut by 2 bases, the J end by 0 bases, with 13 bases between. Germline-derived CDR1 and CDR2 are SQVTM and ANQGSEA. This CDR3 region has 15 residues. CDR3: CSVERPIGTNYGYTF. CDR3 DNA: TGCAGCGTTGAACGACCTATTGGCACTAACTATGGCTACACCTTC.

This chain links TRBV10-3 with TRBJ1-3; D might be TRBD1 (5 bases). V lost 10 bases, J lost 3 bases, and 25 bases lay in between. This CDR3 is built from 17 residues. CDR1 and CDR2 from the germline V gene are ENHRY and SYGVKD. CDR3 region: CATRSTVKGLRGNTIYF. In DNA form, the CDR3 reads TGTGCCACCCGATCCACGGTTAAGGGGCTTCGTGGAAACACCATATATTTT.

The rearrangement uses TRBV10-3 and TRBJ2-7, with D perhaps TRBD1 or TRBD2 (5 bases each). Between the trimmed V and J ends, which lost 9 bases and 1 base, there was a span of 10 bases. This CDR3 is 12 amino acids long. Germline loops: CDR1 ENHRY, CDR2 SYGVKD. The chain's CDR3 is CAIGTESYEQYF. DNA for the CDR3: TGTGCCATTGGGACGGAGTCCTACGAGCAGTACTTC.

CDR3 protein: CASSGWVDGYTF. The CDR3, as DNA: TGTGCCAGCAGTGGCTGGGTTGATGGCTACACCTTC. The V gene is TRBV2, the J gene TRBJ1-2; D uncertain. This CDR3 has 12 residues. In germline, CDR1 is SNHLY, CDR2 FYNNEI. Trimming left V 4 bases short and J 6 bases short, with 9 bases between. Full variable domain (outside the CDR3, taken from reference TRBV2 and TRBJ1-2): EPEVTQTPSHQVTQMGQEVILRCVPISNHLYFYWYRQILGQKVEFLVSFYNNEISEKSEIFDDQFSVERPDGSNFTLKIRSTKLEDSAMYFCASSGWVDGYTFGSGTRLTVV.

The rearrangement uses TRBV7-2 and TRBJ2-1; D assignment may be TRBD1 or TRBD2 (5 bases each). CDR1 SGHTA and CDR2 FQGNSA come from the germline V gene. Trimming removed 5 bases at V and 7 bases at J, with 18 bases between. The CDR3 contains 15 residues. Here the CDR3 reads CASSRSGLAGNEQFF. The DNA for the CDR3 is TGTGCCAGCAGCCGATCAGGGCTAGCAGGTAATGAGCAGTTCTTC.

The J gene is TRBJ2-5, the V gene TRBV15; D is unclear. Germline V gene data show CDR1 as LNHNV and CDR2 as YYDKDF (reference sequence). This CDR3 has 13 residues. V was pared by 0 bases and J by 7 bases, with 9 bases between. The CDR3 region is CATSRDPGGTQYF. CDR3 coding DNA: TGTGCCACCAGCAGAGATCCCGGCGGGACCCAGTACTTC.

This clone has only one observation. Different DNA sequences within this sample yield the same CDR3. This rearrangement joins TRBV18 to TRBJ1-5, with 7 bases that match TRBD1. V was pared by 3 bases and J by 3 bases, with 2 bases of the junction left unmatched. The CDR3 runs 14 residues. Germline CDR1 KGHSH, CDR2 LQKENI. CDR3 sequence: CASSPTGPNQPQHF. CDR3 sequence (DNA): TGTGCCAGCTCACCGACAGGGCCCAATCAGCCCCAGCATTTT.

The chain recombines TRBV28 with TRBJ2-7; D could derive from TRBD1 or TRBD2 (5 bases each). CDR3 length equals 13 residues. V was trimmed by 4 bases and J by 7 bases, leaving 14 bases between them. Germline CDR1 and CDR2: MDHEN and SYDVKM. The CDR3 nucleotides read TGTGCCAGCAGTTCCGGGGCGGTAAGGGAGCAGTACTTC. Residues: CASSSGAVREQYF.

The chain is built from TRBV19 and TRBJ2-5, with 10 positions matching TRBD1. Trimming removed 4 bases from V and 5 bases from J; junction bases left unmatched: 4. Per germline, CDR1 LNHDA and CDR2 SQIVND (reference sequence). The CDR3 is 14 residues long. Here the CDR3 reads CASSTTGGGETQYF. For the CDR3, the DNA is TGTGCCAGTAGTACGACAGGGGGCGGGGAGACCCAGTACTTC.

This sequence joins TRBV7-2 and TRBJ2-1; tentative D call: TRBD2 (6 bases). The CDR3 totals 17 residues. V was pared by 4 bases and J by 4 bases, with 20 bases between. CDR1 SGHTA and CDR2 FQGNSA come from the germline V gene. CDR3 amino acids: CASSYERTPSEYNEQFF. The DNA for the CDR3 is TGTGCCAGCAGCTATGAAAGGACCCCTAGCGAGTACAATGAGCAGTTCTTC.

CDR3 sequence reads: CASSLQGEKLFF. CDR3 DNA: TGTGCCAGCAGCTTACAGGGTGAAAAACTGTTTTTT. The chain joins TRBV7-2 to TRBJ1-4; possibly TRBD1 for D (5 bases). Germline V gene sequence: CDR1 SGHTA, CDR2 FQGNSA. The CDR3 is made up of 12 amino acids. Trimming shortened V by 2 bases and J by 7 bases, and 5 bases separated the two germline ends. Full variable domain (missing parts from reference TRBV7-2 and TRBJ1-4): GAGVSQSPSNKVTEKGKDVELRCDPISGHTALYWYRQSLGQGLEFLIYFQGNSAPDKSGLPSDRFSAERTGGSVSTLTIQRTQQEDSAVYLCASSLQGEKLFFGSGTQLSVL.

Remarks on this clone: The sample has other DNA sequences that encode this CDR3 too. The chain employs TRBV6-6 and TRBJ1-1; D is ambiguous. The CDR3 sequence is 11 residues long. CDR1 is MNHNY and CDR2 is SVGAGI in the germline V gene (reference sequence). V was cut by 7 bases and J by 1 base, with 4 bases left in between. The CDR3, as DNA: TGTGCCAGCAATCGGAACACTGAAGCTTTCTTT. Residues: CASNRNTEAFF.

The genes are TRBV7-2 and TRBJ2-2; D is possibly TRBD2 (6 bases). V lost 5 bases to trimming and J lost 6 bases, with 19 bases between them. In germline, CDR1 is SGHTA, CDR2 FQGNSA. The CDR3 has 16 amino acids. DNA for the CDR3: TGTGCCAGCAGCCCCAATTCGGGACTCCTTCCCGGGGAGCTGTTTTTT. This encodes CASSPNSGLLPGELFF.

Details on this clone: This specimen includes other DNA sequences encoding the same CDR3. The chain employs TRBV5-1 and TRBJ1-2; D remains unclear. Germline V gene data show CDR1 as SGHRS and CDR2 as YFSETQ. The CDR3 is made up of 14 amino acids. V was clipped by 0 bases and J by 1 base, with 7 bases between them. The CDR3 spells CASSLERVNYGYTF. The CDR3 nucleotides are TGCGCCAGCAGCTTGGAAAGGGTTAACTATGGCTACACCTTC.

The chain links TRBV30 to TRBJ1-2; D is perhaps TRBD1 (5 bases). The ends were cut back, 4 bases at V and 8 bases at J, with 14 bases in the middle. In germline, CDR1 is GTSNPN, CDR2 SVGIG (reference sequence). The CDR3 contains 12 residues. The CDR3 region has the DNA TGTGCCTGGACGAGGGACTTTTGGGGCTACACCTTC. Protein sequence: CAWTRDFWGYTF. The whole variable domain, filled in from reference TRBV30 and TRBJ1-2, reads SQTIHQWPATLVQPVGSPLSLECTVEGTSNPNLYWYRQAAGRGLQLLFYSVGIGQISSEVPQNLSASRPQDRQFILSSKKLLLSDSGFYLCAWTRDFWGYTFGSGTRLTVV.

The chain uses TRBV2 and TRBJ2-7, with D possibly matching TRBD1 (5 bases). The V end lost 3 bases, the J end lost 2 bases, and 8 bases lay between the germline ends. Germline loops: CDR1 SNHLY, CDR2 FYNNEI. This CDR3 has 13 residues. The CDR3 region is CASSEGLAYEQYF. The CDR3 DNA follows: TGTGCCAGCAGTGAGGGGCTAGCCTACGAGCAGTACTTC. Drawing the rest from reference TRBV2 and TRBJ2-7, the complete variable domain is EPEVTQTPSHQVTQMGQEVILRCVPISNHLYFYWYRQILGQKVEFLVSFYNNEISEKSEIFDDQFSVERPDGSNFTLKIRSTKLEDSAMYFCASSEGLAYEQYFGPGTRLTVT.

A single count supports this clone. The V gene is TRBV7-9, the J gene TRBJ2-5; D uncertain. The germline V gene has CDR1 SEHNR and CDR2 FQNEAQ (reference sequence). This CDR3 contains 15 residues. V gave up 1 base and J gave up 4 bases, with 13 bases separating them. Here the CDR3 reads CASSLVGISGETQYF. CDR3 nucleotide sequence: TGTGCCAGCAGCTTAGTGGGCATCTCGGGAGAGACCCAGTACTTC.

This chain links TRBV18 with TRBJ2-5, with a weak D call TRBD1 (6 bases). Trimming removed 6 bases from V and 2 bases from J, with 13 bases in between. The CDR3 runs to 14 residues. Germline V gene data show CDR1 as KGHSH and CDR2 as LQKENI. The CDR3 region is CASSYREGQETQYF. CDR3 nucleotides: TGTGCCAGCTCGTACAGGGAAGGGCAAGAGACCCAGTACTTC.

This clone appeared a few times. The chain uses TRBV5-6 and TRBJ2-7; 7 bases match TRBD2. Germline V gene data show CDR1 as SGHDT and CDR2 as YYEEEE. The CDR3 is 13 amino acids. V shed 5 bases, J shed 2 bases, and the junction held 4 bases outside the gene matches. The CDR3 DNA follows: TGTGCCAGCAGGACTGGGACTACCTACGAGCAGTACTTC. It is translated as CASRTGTTYEQYF.

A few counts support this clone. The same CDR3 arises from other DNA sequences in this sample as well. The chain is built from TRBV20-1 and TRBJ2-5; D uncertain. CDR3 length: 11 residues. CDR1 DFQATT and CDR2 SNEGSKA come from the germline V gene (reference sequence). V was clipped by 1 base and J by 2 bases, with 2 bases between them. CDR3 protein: CSARVQETQYF. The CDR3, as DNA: TGCAGTGCTAGAGTTCAAGAGACCCAGTACTTC.

CDR3 DNA: TGTGCCAGCAGCCGCGGGACCGTCTCCTACGAGCAGTACTTC. Protein product: CASSRGTVSYEQYF. J is TRBJ2-7 and V is TRBV7-2; D might be TRBD2 (6 bases). The CDR3 has 14 residues. Trimming removed 5 bases from V and 0 bases from J, with 11 bases in between. Looked up from germline, CDR1 is SGHTA and CDR2 is FQGNSA.

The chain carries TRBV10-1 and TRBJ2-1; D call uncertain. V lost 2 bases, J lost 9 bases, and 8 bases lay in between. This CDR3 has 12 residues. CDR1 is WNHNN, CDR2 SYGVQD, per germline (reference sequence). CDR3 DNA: TGCGCCAGCAGTGAGAAACCCGGTGAGCAGTTCTTC. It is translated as CASSEKPGEQFF.

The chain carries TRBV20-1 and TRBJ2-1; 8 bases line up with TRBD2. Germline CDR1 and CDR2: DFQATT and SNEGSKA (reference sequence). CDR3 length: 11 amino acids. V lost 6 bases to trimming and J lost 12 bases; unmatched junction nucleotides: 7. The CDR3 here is CSAPGGIGQFF. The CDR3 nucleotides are TGCAGTGCCCCGGGGGGGATAGGGCAGTTCTTC.

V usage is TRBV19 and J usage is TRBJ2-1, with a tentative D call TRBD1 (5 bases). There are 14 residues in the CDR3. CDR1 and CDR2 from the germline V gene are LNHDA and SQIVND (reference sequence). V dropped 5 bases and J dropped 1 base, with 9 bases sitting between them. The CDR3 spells CASSSTGSYNEQFF. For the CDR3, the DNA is TGTGCCAGTAGTTCAACAGGATCCTACAATGAGCAGTTCTTC.